Sequencing of this T cell receptor (beta chain) was carried out in a study of T-cell memory formation after mild COVID-19. This clonotype was detected ten times or more. Antigen: not known. Points from the study as a whole: Researchers report contracting CD4+ clones mostly in CM and EM, with CD8+ clones in EMRA. That cross-reactive memory joined was suggested by some responding clones appearing in pre-infection memory. The study found balanced CD4/CD8 in clones contracting day 15 to 85 and a CD4+ lean in later expanders.

It was 5'RACE with constant-segment primers that produced the TCR alpha and TCR beta cDNA libraries, which carried sample barcodes and UMIs. TCRdb re-called the 5' RACE reads through MiXCR, storing one row per CDR3 protein. The sample lists 350,000 to 450,000 distinct CDR3 sequences, roughly 14% occurring once. CDR3 length: 12 amino acids. The V segment lost 6 bases and the J segment 9 bases; nucleotides outside the gene matches: 2. The germline gives CDR1 SEHNR, CDR2 FQNEAQ (reference sequence). This chain joins TRBV7-9 and TRBJ1-6; the match to TRBD1 covers 7 bases. The clonotype originates from a man between 18 and 29 years old who had mild COVID-19 (a few samples of this study predate the infection). Cell type and time point are not known. The sequencing sample was made of PBMCs or a T cell subset sorted from them (not recorded which). The CDR3 region is CASRTGTSPLHF. The CDR3, as DNA: TGTGCCAGCAGGACAGGGACTTCACCCCTCCACTTT.